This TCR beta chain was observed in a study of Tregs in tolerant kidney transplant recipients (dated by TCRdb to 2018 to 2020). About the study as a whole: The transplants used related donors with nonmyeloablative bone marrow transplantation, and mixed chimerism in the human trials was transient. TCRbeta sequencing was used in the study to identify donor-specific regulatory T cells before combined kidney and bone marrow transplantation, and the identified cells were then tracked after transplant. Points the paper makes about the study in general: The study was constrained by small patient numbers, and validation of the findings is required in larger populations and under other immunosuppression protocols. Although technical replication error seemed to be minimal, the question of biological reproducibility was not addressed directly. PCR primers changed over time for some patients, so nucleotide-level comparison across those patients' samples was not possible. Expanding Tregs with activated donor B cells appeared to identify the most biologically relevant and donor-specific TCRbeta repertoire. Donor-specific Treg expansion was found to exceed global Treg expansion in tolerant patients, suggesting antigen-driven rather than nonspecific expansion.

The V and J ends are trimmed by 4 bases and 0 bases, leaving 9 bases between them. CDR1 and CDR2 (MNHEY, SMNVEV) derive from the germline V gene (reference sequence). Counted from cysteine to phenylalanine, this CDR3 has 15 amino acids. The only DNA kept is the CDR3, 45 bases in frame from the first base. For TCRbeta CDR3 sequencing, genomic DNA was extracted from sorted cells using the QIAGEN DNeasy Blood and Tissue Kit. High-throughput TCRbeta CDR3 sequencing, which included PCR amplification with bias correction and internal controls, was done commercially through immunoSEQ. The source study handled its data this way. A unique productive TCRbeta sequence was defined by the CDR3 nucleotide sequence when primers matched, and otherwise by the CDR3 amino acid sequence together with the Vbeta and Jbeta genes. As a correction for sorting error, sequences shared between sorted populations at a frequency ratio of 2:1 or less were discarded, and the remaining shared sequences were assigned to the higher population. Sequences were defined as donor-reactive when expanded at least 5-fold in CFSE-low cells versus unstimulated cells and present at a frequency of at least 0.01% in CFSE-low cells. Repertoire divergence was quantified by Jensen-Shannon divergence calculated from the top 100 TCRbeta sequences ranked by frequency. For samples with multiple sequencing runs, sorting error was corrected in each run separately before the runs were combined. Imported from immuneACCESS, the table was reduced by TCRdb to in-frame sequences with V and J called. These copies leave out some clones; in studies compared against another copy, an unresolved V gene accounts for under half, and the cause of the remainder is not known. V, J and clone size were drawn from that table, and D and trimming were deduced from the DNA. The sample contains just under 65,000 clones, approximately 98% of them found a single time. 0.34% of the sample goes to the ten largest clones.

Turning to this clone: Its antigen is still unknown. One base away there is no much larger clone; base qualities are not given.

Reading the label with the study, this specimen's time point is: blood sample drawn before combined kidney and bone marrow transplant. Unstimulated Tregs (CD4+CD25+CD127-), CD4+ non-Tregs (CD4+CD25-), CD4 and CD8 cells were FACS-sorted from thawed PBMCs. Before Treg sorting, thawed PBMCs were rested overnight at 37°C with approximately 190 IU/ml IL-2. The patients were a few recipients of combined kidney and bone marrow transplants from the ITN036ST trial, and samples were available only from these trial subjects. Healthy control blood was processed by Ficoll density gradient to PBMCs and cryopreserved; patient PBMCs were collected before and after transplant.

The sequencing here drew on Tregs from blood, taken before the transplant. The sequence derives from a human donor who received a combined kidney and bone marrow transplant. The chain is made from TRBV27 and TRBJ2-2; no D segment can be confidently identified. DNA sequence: TGTGCCAGCAGTTACTACAACCCGAACACCGGGGAGCTGTTTTTT. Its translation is CASSYYNPNTGELFF.